This T cell receptor (beta chain) was captured in a study of vaccination effects on CD4 cells after COVID-19. Study at large: Researchers obtained post-vaccine samples at a median of 72 days past the second dose. Study-level points and caveats: Clones induced by infection and by vaccine showed marked clonal contraction late after vaccination.

CDR3 size: 15 residues. The germline V gene has CDR1 LNHDA and CDR2 SQIVND (reference sequence). V was pared by 6 bases and J by 0 bases, with 12 bases between. The repertoire was sequenced with immunoSEQ multiplex PCR; TCRdb's copy has only in-frame clones and lacks some. This sample has some 70,000 clones; more than 60% occur once, and the top ten carry about 2.4%. Cells that had been cultured for less than 13 days were the source of isolated CD4+ T cells. It was two doses of either the BNT162b2 or mRNA-1273 vaccine that participants received. Testing of the vaccine recipients showed negative nucleocapsid antibodies and no prior SARS-CoV-2 infection. For this clone: Its antigen remains unidentified.

The sequence was collected from a human donor who received a COVID-19 vaccine. Sequencing was performed on CD4+ T cells from PBMCs cultured without peptide, taken after COVID-19 vaccination. V usage is TRBV19 and J usage is TRBJ1-3, with a weak D call TRBD1 (5 bases). CDR3 DNA sequence: TGTGCCAGTAGAGCACGACAGCGCTCTGGAAACACCATATATTTT. Protein sequence: CASRARQRSGNTIYF.